This entry describes one T cell receptor (beta chain). Germline loops: CDR1 SGHNT, CDR2 YYREEE (reference sequence). The CDR3 loop spans 15 amino acids. V shed 4 bases and J shed 1 base, with 14 bases lying between them. The data were obtained in a study of blood T cell repertoires in COVID-19. Overall study context: PBMCs, B-cell-depleted T cells, or T cells provided the cDNA or gDNA that made up the material.

Sequencing was performed with immunoSEQ multiplex PCR; in TCRdb, only in-frame clones are kept and a portion is missing. The profile shows some 180,000 clones, approximately 86% of them singletons. In terms of age and location, participants ranged from about 18 to 100 years and lived in about two dozen US areas. The chain has TRBV5-4 and TRBJ1-1; D is undetermined. Sample: PBMCs or T cells enriched from blood (not recorded which). The clonotype comes from a woman in her thirties or forties in a cohort exposed to, infected with or recovered from COVID-19 (not recorded which). The CDR3 region has the DNA TGTGCCAGCAGCCCCAATTTCGCGAGGAACACTGAAGCTTTCTTT. It specifies CASSPNFARNTEAFF.